Given below is one TCR beta chain in context. The data are from a study of sequential checkpoint blockade in melanoma. Overall study context: Patients were randomized 1:1 to nivolumab-then-ipilimumab or ipilimumab-then-nivolumab first-line. Maintenance nivolumab came after either treatment sequence.

The repertoire was sequenced with immunoSEQ multiplex PCR; TCRdb's copy has only in-frame clones and lacks some. This table has around 10,000 clones, 73% appearing once. Noted treatment: randomized to nivolumab then ipilimumab (arm A) or the reverse (arm B). No patient had prior DNA-damaging chemotherapy. Sorted cells were live CD3+CD8+, lacking CD19 and CD56, from PBMCs. This specimen was CD8+ T cells sorted from blood (inferred from file names), taken from a patient given nivolumab and ipilimumab in sequence. This TCR was sampled from a human donor with melanoma.

Written as DNA, the CDR3 is TGCGCCAGCAGCCCAAGAGGGATATTGAACACTGAAGCTTTCTTT. Encoded protein: CASSPRGILNTEAFF. V usage is TRBV5-1 and J usage is TRBJ1-1; no reliable D call. The CDR3 runs to 15 residues. The germline V and J ends were trimmed by 4 bases and 0 bases, with 13 bases remaining between them. Germline V gene lookup returns CDR1 SGHRS and CDR2 YFSETQ.